These T cell receptor beta chains were read from a single sample in a study of blood T cell repertoires in COVID-19. Assay used: immunoSEQ multiplex PCR; TCRdb lists only in-frame clones, some missing. The sample holds about 200,000 clones, around 86% seen once. What was sequenced was peripheral blood. The receptors were gathered from an elderly man with acute or convalescent COVID-19. Each CDR3 is given with its conserved first and last residue. Fields, in order: CDR3 protein, CDR3 DNA, V gene, J gene, D gene, clone size. The D gene is left open where the match is weak. Clone size is shown for a subset of rows, as once, few, many or a class of expanded clone.

CASSPKPRGLTGKVAQPQHF	TGTGCCAGCAGCCCAAAACCCCGGGGACTTACCGGGAAAGTTGCTCAGCCCCAGCATTTT	TRBV3-1/TRBV3-2	TRBJ1-5	-	once
CASSEFLAGGNEKLFF	TGTGCCAGCAGTGAGTTCTTGGCCGGGGGGAATGAAAAACTGTTTTTT	TRBV6-4	TRBJ1-4	-	-
CASSDRQGGAEAFF	TGTGCCAGCAGTGACAGACAGGGAGGAGCTGAAGCTTTCTTT	TRBV6-1	TRBJ1-1	TRBD1	-
CASSQRHRNEKLFF	TGTGCCAGCAGCCAAAGACACCGCAATGAAAAACTGTTTTTT	TRBV3-1/TRBV3-2	TRBJ1-4	-	-
CASSLMAGTDTQYF	TGTGCCAGCAGCTTAATGGCAGGCACAGATACGCAGTATTTT	TRBV7-3	TRBJ2-3	-	-
CASSRGGTDQPQHF	TGTGCCAGCAGCCGAGGGGGAACGGATCAGCCCCAGCATTTT	TRBV6-5	TRBJ1-5	-	-
CASSKSGGGETQYF	TGTGCCAGCAGTAAATCAGGGGGCGGAGAGACCCAGTACTTC	TRBV7-2	TRBJ2-5	TRBD1	-
CASSPDNPGAYEQYF	TGTGCCAGCTCACCAGACAACCCCGGGGCCTACGAGCAGTACTTC	TRBV18	TRBJ2-7	-	-
CASSFGSPGANVLTF	TGTGCCAGCAGCTTCGGGTCCCCTGGGGCCAACGTCCTGACTTTC	TRBV5-8	TRBJ2-6	-	-
CASGRTSAYNEQFF	TGTGCCAGCGGGAGGACTAGCGCCTACAATGAGCAGTTCTTC	TRBV27	TRBJ2-1	TRBD2	-
CASSVDLRDGGELFF	TGTGCCAGCAGCGTTGACCTGAGGGATGGCGGGGAGCTGTTTTTT	TRBV9	TRBJ2-2	-	-
CASRPGLADKSSYNEQFF	TGTGCCAGCAGACCGGGACTAGCGGACAAGAGCTCCTACAATGAGCAGTTCTTC	TRBV21-1	TRBJ2-1	-	-
CAWDRGGATEAFF	TGTGCCTGGGACCGCGGGGGGGCGACTGAAGCTTTCTTT	TRBV30	TRBJ1-1	-	-
CASSPRQGAYEQYF	TGTGCCAGCAGCCCTCGACAGGGGGCCTACGAGCAGTACTTC	TRBV3-1/TRBV3-2	TRBJ2-7	TRBD1	-
CASSPPNERVNTGELFF	TGTGCCAGCTCACCACCAAATGAGCGGGTCAACACCGGGGAGCTGTTTTTT	TRBV18	TRBJ2-2	-	-
CASNFGTGSSNEKLFF	TGTGCCAGTAACTTCGGGACAGGGTCTTCTAATGAAAAACTGTTTTTT	TRBV19	TRBJ1-4	TRBD1	-
CSVEEDRAAYGYTF	TGCAGCGTAGAAGAGGACAGGGCGGCCTATGGCTACACCTTC	TRBV29-1	TRBJ1-2	TRBD1	-
CASSEPTSGSGNTQYF	TGTGCCAGCAGTGAACCGACTAGCGGGAGTGGGAATACGCAGTATTTT	TRBV6-1	TRBJ2-3	TRBD2	-
CAWSGRGISNEKLFF	TGTGCCTGGAGTGGCAGGGGGATTTCTAATGAAAAACTGTTTTTT	TRBV30	TRBJ1-4	TRBD1	few
CASSLMAGEYETQYF	TGTGCCAGCAGCTTAATGGCGGGAGAGTATGAGACCCAGTACTTC	TRBV7-2	TRBJ2-5	TRBD2	once
CATSDFSGTGRQETQYF	TGTGCCACCAGTGATTTTTCCGGGACAGGGAGGCAAGAGACCCAGTACTTC	TRBV24-1	TRBJ2-5	TRBD1	-
CAWSPSGIHTEAFF	TGTGCCTGGAGCCCATCGGGGATTCACACTGAAGCTTTCTTT	TRBV30	TRBJ1-1	-	few